These 19 T cell receptor beta chains were all obtained from the same sample, sequenced in a study of T cell repertoires in cytomegalovirus infection (dated by TCRdb to between 2019 and 2020). In the paper's terms, the treatment or condition label means: in vitro stimulation with specific CMV peptide epitopes to enrich CMV-specific T cells. These receptors' antigens are unknown. Sequencing was performed on an Illumina HiSeq 1500. Through fastp at Q25 and MiXCR, TCRdb rebuilt clones from the public reads, retaining in-frame beta chains. Every entry covers one CDR3 protein and lists the most common genes and DNA from its rows. The sample contains 110,000 or so distinct CDR3 sequences, roughly 30% of them found a single time. Around two fifths of the sample lies in the top ten. The material was CD8+ T cells from cultured PBMCs, obtained from culture after CMV antigen stimulation. These TCRs come from a human donor in good health (CMV status not recorded). Some clones in this sample may be carry-over from other donors' samples.

Only a few counts were recorded for this clonotype. The rearrangement uses TRBV7-6 and TRBJ2-7, with TRBD1 identical over 8 bases. The ends lost 2 bases at V and 5 bases at J; junction bases unmatched: 8. Germline V CDR1 and CDR2: SGHVS, FNYEAQ. CDR3 length equals 15 residues. This chain's CDR3 is CASSLPGQAFDEQYF. The CDR3, as DNA: TGTGCCAGCAGCTTACCGGGACAGGCCTTCGACGAGCAGTACTTC.

This clonotype has a count of ten or more. The rearrangement links TRBV7-8 to TRBJ2-2, with 7 bases identical to TRBD1. V dropped 4 bases and J dropped 5; count of bases not matched to a gene: 7. This CDR3 has 15 amino acids. Germline V gene data show CDR1 as SGHVS and CDR2 as FQNEAQ. CDR3 protein: CASSSFQGVTGELFF. The CDR3 bases are TGTGCCAGCAGCTCATTTCAGGGGGTAACCGGGGAGCTGTTTTTT.

The J gene is TRBJ2-7, the V gene TRBV4-3; no clear D gene. This CDR3 has 14 amino acids. Per germline, CDR1 LGHNA and CDR2 YSLEER. Trimming pared 1 base from V and 2 bases from J, leaving 9 bases between. CDR3 sequence: CASSQATSPYEQYF. For the CDR3, the DNA is TGCGCCAGCAGCCAAGCTACCAGCCCCTACGAGCAGTACTTC.

The chain carries TRBV4-1 and TRBJ2-1, with D possibly matching TRBD1 (5 bases). The V gene's germline CDR1 is MGHRA and CDR2 YSYEKL. The CDR3 totals 13 residues. With 7 bases removed from V and 6 bases from J, the gap between germline ends came to 13 bases. The CDR3 spells CASTPKGRNEQFF. CDR3 bases: TGCGCCAGCACCCCAAAGGGGCGCAATGAGCAGTTCTTC.

This clonotype turned up a few times. The chain uses TRBV7-6 and TRBJ2-1, with D possibly matching TRBD2 (5 bases). Trimming cost V 1 base and J 5 bases, with 12 bases left between them. The CDR3 loop spans 15 amino acids. Germline V lookup: CDR1 SGHVS, CDR2 FNYEAQ. For the CDR3, the DNA is TGTGCCAGCAGCTTAGTCGCGGGTTTGAACAATGAGCAGTTCTTC. This sequence encodes CASSLVAGLNNEQFF.

The chain links TRBV9 to TRBJ2-5; TRBD2 matches at 10 bases. Germline V gene sequence: CDR1 SGDLS, CDR2 YYNGEE. The CDR3 runs 15 residues. Germline trimming cut 4 bases from V and 5 bases from J; bases unmatched to any gene: 8. As DNA, the CDR3 is TGTGCCAGCAGCCCTAGCGGGGGAATCACGGAGACCCAGTACTTC. This codes for CASSPSGGITETQYF.

This clonotype turned up a few times. V usage is TRBV28 and J usage is TRBJ2-7, with TRBD2 matching over 7 bases. After removal of 3 bases from V and 0 bases from J, the junction contained 5 bases not matched to a gene. The CDR3 runs to 15 residues. Per germline, CDR1 MDHEN and CDR2 SYDVKM. The DNA of the CDR3 is TGTGCCAGCAGTTTCACTAGCGAGAGCTCCTACGAGCAGTACTTC. Protein sequence: CASSFTSESSYEQYF.

The genes are TRBV20-1 and TRBJ2-4; 10 nucleotides agree with TRBD1. This CDR3 comprises 16 residues. Per germline, CDR1 DFQATT and CDR2 SNEGSKA (reference sequence). V gave up 0 bases and J gave up 6 bases; unmatched junction bases: 8. The CDR3 spells CSARDEHRDRGNIQYF. The DNA of the CDR3 is TGCAGTGCTAGAGACGAACACCGGGACAGGGGAAACATTCAGTACTTC.

This clonotype was detected once. The chain is built from TRBV27 and TRBJ1-2; 10 bases are shared with TRBD1. CDR3 length: 14 amino acids. J gave up 8 bases and V 5 bases, and 8 bases lay outside the gene matches. The germline V gene has CDR1 MNHEY and CDR2 SMNVEV (reference sequence). CDR3 DNA: TGTGCCAGCAGTCCCAAGGGGACAGGGGAAGGCTACACCTTC. This codes for CASSPKGTGEGYTF.

This clonotype was found many times. V is TRBV10-2 and J is TRBJ1-1, with D possibly TRBD1 on 6 matching bases. This CDR3 spans 15 amino acids. Deletions cut 0 bases from V and 4 bases from J, with 12 bases between. Germline CDR1 WSHSY, CDR2 SAAADI. The CDR3 DNA sequence: TGCGCCAGCAGTGAGTCGGTGGGGGCAAGCACTGAAGCTTTCTTT. Amino acids: CASSESVGASTEAFF.

This clonotype was detected ten times or more. The genes are TRBV7-9 and TRBJ2-4, with D possibly being TRBD2 (5 bases). Trimming pared 5 bases from V and 0 bases from J, leaving 14 bases between. This CDR3 has 16 amino acids. CDR1 and CDR2 from the germline V gene are SEHNR and FQNEAQ (reference sequence). The CDR3 DNA is TGTGCCAGCAGCCCGCGCGAAGGGAGAGCCAAAAACATTCAGTACTTC. Translating gives CASSPREGRAKNIQYF.

The chain is built from TRBV6-2 or TRBV6-3 and TRBJ2-1, with D perhaps matching TRBD1 (5 bases). The CDR3 totals 15 residues. Between the trimmed V and J ends, which lost 2 bases and 6 bases, there was a span of 14 bases. The germline gives CDR1 MNHEY, CDR2 SVGEGT. The CDR3 bases are TGTGCCAGCAGTTACACAAGGGGCGAGTCCAATGAGCAGTTCTTC. Translated: CASSYTRGESNEQFF.

The genes are TRBV5-6 and TRBJ2-5; 9 bases fit TRBD2. After removal of 2 bases from V and 5 bases from J, the junction contained 16 bases not matched to a gene. The CDR3 has 18 amino acids. Looked up from germline, CDR1 is SGHDT and CDR2 is YYEEEE. CDR3 nucleotide sequence: TGTGCCAGCAGCTTCTTTGCGGGGGGGCTATCTGGCCGGGAGACCCAGTACTTC. Residues: CASSFFAGGLSGRETQYF. Full variable domain (remainder filled in from reference TRBV5-6 and TRBJ2-5): DAGVTQSPTHLIKTRGQQVTLRCSPKSGHDTVSWYQQALGQGPQFIFQYYEEEERQRGNFPDRFSGHQFPNYSSELNVNALLLGDSALYLCASSFFAGGLSGRETQYFGPGTRLLVL.

The gene calls are TRBV12-3 or TRBV12-4 and TRBJ1-4; D uncertain. Trimming stripped 3 bases from V and 3 bases from J, with 14 bases between. The CDR3 spans 16 residues. The CDR3 coding sequence is TGTGCCAGCAGTTTCAATCCCGGAATGTCTAATGAAAAACTGTTTTTT. Translated: CASSFNPGMSNEKLFF.

This clonotype was found a few times. This chain uses TRBV6-5 with TRBJ1-1; 8 bases map to TRBD1. The CDR3 contains 17 residues. Germline loops: CDR1 MNHEY, CDR2 SVGAGI. With V trimmed by 4 bases and J by 3 bases, 13 bases remained unmatched. The CDR3: CASSSKGQVLEDTEAFF. DNA for the CDR3: TGTGCCAGCAGTTCCAAGGGACAGGTCCTTGAGGACACTGAAGCTTTCTTT.

This clonotype was detected a few times. V gene TRBV11-2 combines with J gene TRBJ1-4; D is ambiguous. The CDR3 is 14 residues long. The germline V gene encodes CDR1 SGHAT and CDR2 FQNNGV. Trimming took 5 bases from V and 0 from J, leaving 7 bases between them. The CDR3 loop is CASSHEATNEKLFF. The CDR3 nucleotides are TGTGCCAGCAGCCACGAGGCAACTAATGAAAAACTGTTTTTT.

The chain has TRBV19 and TRBJ1-1; 7 bases align to TRBD1. V shed 6 bases and J 1 base; nucleotides not matched to a gene: 5. Per germline, CDR1 LNHDA and CDR2 SQIVND (reference sequence). CDR3 size: 14 residues. This CDR3 is CASRYRGANTEAFF. As DNA, the CDR3 is TGTGCCAGTAGGTACAGGGGCGCGAACACTGAAGCTTTCTTT.

V is TRBV20-1 and J is TRBJ2-5, with D possibly being TRBD1 (7 bases). The CDR3 spans 15 residues. Per the germline V gene, CDR1 is DFQATT and CDR2 is SNEGSKA (reference sequence). Trimming removed 7 bases at V and 2 bases at J, with 20 bases between. The CDR3 region has the DNA TGCAGTGTCCAAGGGGGCGGGGAAGGGCAAGAGACCCAGTACTTC. Its protein is CSVQGGGEGQETQYF.

The CDR3 DNA sequence: TGTGCCAGCGCCAGGGGCCCCTACAATGAGCAGTTCTTC. Its protein is CASARGPYNEQFF. The rearrangement links TRBV27 to TRBJ2-1, with TRBD1 as a possible D gene (6 bases). The CDR3 consists of 13 residues. Germline V gene sequence: CDR1 MNHEY, CDR2 SMNVEV (reference sequence). V was clipped by 8 bases and J by 2 bases, with 10 bases between them.